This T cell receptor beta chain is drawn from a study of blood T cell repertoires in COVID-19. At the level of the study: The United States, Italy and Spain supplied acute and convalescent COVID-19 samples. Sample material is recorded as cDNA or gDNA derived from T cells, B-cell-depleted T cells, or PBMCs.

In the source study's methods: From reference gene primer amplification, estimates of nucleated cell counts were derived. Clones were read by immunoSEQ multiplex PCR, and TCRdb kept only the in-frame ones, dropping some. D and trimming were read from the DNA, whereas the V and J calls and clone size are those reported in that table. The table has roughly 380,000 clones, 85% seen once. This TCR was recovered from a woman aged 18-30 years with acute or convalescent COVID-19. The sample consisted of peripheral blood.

The CDR3 loop reads CSVEVGDNEQFF. In nucleotides, the CDR3 is TGCAGCGTTGAAGTAGGGGACAATGAGCAGTTCTTC. The chain combines TRBV29-1 with TRBJ2-1; perhaps TRBD1 as D (5 bases). Germline-derived CDR1 and CDR2 are SQVTM and ANQGSEA. Trimming took off 1 base at V and 5 bases at J, with 6 bases between the two ends. This CDR3 has 12 residues.